The 23 T cell receptor beta chains below were found in one sample sequenced in a study of T cells after yellow fever vaccination. TCRdb itself ran the 5' RACE reads through MiXCR, one entry per CDR3 protein. The repertoire holds almost 600,000 distinct CDR3 sequences, with about 13% as singletons. The input for sequencing was PBMCs, taken on the day of the yellow fever booster vaccination. All receptors derive from a man under 40 who received the YFV17D yellow fever vaccine.

This clonotype was found many times. The CDR3 region is CSALGSILGEKLFF. The CDR3 nucleotides are TGCAGCGCCCTGGGGAGCATCCTAGGTGAAAAACTGTTTTTT. V gene TRBV29-1 combines with J gene TRBJ1-4; D gene uncertain. Germline values: CDR1 SQVTM, CDR2 ANQGSEA. Trimming removed 7 bases at V and 7 bases at J, with 19 bases between. The CDR3 sequence is 14 residues long.

This clonotype was observed a few times. The rearrangement uses TRBV18 and TRBJ1-6; the match to TRBD1 covers 9 bases. The J segment lost 9 bases and the V segment lost 4 bases, leaving 4 bases of the junction unmatched. Germline CDR1 reads KGHSH; CDR2 reads LQKENI. The CDR3 totals 14 residues. The CDR3 DNA reads TGTGCCAGCTCACAGGACAGGGGAAGTTCACCCCTCCACTTT. Protein: CASSQDRGSSPLHF.

Only a few counts were recorded for this clonotype. The V gene is TRBV6-1, the J gene TRBJ1-2; maybe TRBD1 (5 bases). Germline V CDR1 and CDR2: MNHNS, SASEGT. CDR3 length: 14 amino acids. The V end lost 7 bases, the J end lost 1 base, and 13 bases lay between the germline ends. In DNA, the CDR3 is TGTGCCAGCACGGTGGTCGGGGGTAACTATGGCTACACCTTC. The encoded protein is CASTVVGGNYGYTF.

The gene calls are TRBV6-1 and TRBJ2-1; TRBD2 matches at 14 bases. CDR3 length: 16 amino acids. Germline CDR1 is MNHNS and CDR2 is SASEGT. Germline trimming cut 6 bases from V and 4 bases from J; bases unmatched to any gene: 5. The CDR3 region is CASSSTSGRGYNEQFF. The CDR3 DNA is TGTGCCAGCAGCTCGACTAGCGGGAGGGGGTACAATGAGCAGTTCTTC.

This clonotype turned up a few times. The genes are TRBV6-5 and TRBJ1-1, with TRBD1 identical over 10 bases. The CDR3 totals 14 residues. The V gene's germline CDR1 is MNHEY and CDR2 SVGAGI. Trimming removed 2 bases from V and 10 bases from J; junction bases left unmatched: 7. CDR3 loop: CASSYRDRGFGAFF. In nucleotides, the CDR3 is TGTGCCAGCAGTTACAGGGACAGGGGATTTGGAGCTTTCTTT.

This clonotype has only a few counts. The gene calls are TRBV6-4 and TRBJ2-3; TRBD2 matches 9 bases. The germline gives CDR1 MRHNA, CDR2 SNTAGT. Unmatched junction bases numbered 5, after V lost 4 bases and J lost 3 bases. The CDR3 length is 15 residues. This chain's CDR3 is CASSGSGSRTDTQYF. DNA of the CDR3: TGTGCCAGCAGTGGTAGCGGGAGTAGGACAGATACGCAGTATTTT.

The rearrangement links TRBV7-2 to TRBJ2-1, with D unclear. The CDR3 is 14 residues long. V lost 1 base to trimming and J lost 10 bases, with 14 bases between them. Germline V lookup: CDR1 SGHTA, CDR2 FQGNSA. CDR3 sequence reads: CASSLGISPGEQFF. CDR3 bases: TGTGCCAGCAGCTTAGGGATTAGCCCCGGGGAGCAGTTCTTC.

The chain recombines TRBV5-1 with TRBJ2-2; a weak D match, TRBD2 (5 bases). Trimming left V 5 bases short and J 6 bases short, with 8 bases between. CDR3 length: 12 residues. Per the germline V gene, CDR1 is SGHRS and CDR2 is YFSETQ. The CDR3 DNA reads TGCGCCAGCAGGTCGCGGGCCGGGGAGCTGTTTTTT. This sequence encodes CASRSRAGELFF.

This rearrangement joins TRBV27 to TRBJ2-1, with TRBD2 matching 8 bases. The V gene end was trimmed by 5 bases and the J gene end by 7 bases; junction bases not matched to a gene: 10. The CDR3 sequence is 15 residues long. CDR1 and CDR2 (germline): MNHEY, SMNVEV (reference sequence). CDR3: CASSPLAGTLNEQFF. The CDR3 DNA reads TGTGCCAGCAGTCCCCTAGCGGGTACCCTGAATGAGCAGTTCTTC.

This clonotype was seen more than once but under ten times. This chain links TRBV9 with TRBJ1-1; no clear D gene. CDR1 and CDR2 (germline): SGDLS, YYNGEE. Deletions cut 4 bases from V and 1 base from J, with 8 bases between. The CDR3 covers 13 residues. The CDR3 spells CASSSPANTEAFF. The CDR3 region has the DNA TGTGCCAGCAGCTCCCCAGCGAACACTGAAGCTTTCTTT.

V is TRBV19 and J is TRBJ2-1; 11 bases are shared with TRBD1. Germline CDR1 reads LNHDA; CDR2 reads SQIVND (reference sequence). This CDR3 has 15 residues. V lost 6 bases, J lost 3 bases, and 4 bases stayed unmatched. The CDR3 protein is CASRRDRGNYNEQFF. In DNA form, the CDR3 reads TGTGCCAGTAGGCGGGACAGGGGGAACTACAATGAGCAGTTCTTC.

In nucleotides, the CDR3 is TGCAGTGCTAGCCCCCCCGGTCGGACCAAAAACATTCAGTACTTC. Translation gives CSASPPGRTKNIQYF. The V and J genes are TRBV20-1 and TRBJ2-4; no clear D gene. The ends were cut back, 3 bases at V and 2 bases at J, with 14 bases in the middle. Germline CDR1 is DFQATT and CDR2 is SNEGSKA (reference sequence). The CDR3 is 15 amino acids.

This clonotype has ten or more counts. CDR3 coding DNA: TGTGCCAGCAGCTTCGGGGGCGCGGTCACCGGGGAGCTGTTTTTT. It encodes CASSFGGAVTGELFF. The chain is built from TRBV5-5 and TRBJ2-2; D tentatively reads TRBD1 or TRBD2 (6 bases each). Germline CDR1 is SGHKS and CDR2 is YYEKEE (reference sequence). This CDR3 is built from 15 residues. V was shortened by 2 bases and J by 4 bases, with 12 bases between the two germline ends.

This clonotype was observed a handful of times. The chain recombines TRBV7-2 with TRBJ2-5, with no clear D. The V gene lost 1 base and the J gene lost 5 bases, with 8 bases spanning the gap. Per the germline V gene, CDR1 is SGHTA and CDR2 is FQGNSA. There are 13 residues in the CDR3. The CDR3 loop reads CASSLDGYETQYF. CDR3 nucleotides: TGTGCCAGCAGCTTAGACGGGTACGAGACCCAGTACTTC.

The V call is TRBV4-3, the J call TRBJ2-7; D is undetermined. V was shortened by 2 bases and J by 3 bases, with 14 bases between the two germline ends. Germline V gene lookup returns CDR1 LGHNA and CDR2 YSLEER. The CDR3 has 15 residues. CDR3: CASSQTLRQYYEQYF. The CDR3 coding sequence is TGCGCCAGCAGCCAAACTTTAAGGCAGTACTACGAGCAGTACTTC.

This clonotype was counted only a few times. V gene TRBV18 combines with J gene TRBJ2-4, with 9 bases that match TRBD1. The CDR3 is 14 amino acids. Trimming removed 5 bases from V and 10 bases from J; junction bases left unmatched: 9. Germline CDR1 KGHSH, CDR2 LQKENI. In DNA form, the CDR3 reads TGTGCCAGCTCAGAGGGGGACAGGGATCGGATTCAGTACTTC. Amino acids: CASSEGDRDRIQYF.

The chain has TRBV9 and TRBJ2-1, with 10 bases matching TRBD2. Germline V gives CDR1 SGDLS, CDR2 YYNGEE. This CDR3 region has 13 residues. J was trimmed by 14 bases and V by 0 bases; bases with no gene match: 5. CDR3 bases: TGTGCCAGCAGCGTAGATGGTAGCGGGAGGAAGTTCTTC. Translating it yields CASSVDGSGRKFF.

The chain couples TRBV4-3 to TRBJ2-1, with a weak D call TRBD2 (5 bases). In germline, CDR1 is LGHNA, CDR2 YSLEER. V gave up 0 bases and J gave up 6 bases, with 9 bases separating them. This CDR3 is 14 amino acids long. CDR3 protein: CASSQDREGNEQFF. CDR3 coding DNA: TGCGCCAGCAGCCAAGATCGGGAAGGCAATGAGCAGTTCTTC.

The table lists this clonotype with a few counts. The V gene is TRBV28, the J gene TRBJ1-2; D call uncertain. Trimming took off 11 bases at V and 6 bases at J, with 25 bases between the two ends. The germline V gene has CDR1 MDHEN and CDR2 SYDVKM. The CDR3 contains 15 residues. CDR3 residues: CASTVGPSGLNGYTF. As DNA, the CDR3 is TGTGCCTCCACGGTAGGGCCCTCGGGGTTAAATGGCTACACCTTC.

The rearrangement joins TRBV10-1 to TRBJ2-5; TRBD2 aligns across 8 bases. Germline-derived CDR1 and CDR2 are WNHNN and SYGVQD (reference sequence). The ends lost 5 bases at V and 4 bases at J; junction bases unmatched: 6. This CDR3 spans 14 amino acids. In DNA, the CDR3 is TGCGCCAGCAGTCCGGGACTAGATACAGAGACCCAGTACTTC. Protein product: CASSPGLDTETQYF.

This clonotype has just a few counts. The chain combines TRBV29-1 with TRBJ1-1; D perhaps matches TRBD1 (5 bases). Germline CDR1 and CDR2: SQVTM and ANQGSEA. V was shortened by 5 bases and J by 1 base, with 14 bases between the two germline ends. This CDR3 is 14 amino acids long. The CDR3: CSVCGGPTNTEAFF. CDR3 DNA: TGCAGCGTTTGCGGGGGACCCACGAACACTGAAGCTTTCTTT.

This clonotype has a handful of counts. The chain employs TRBV7-2 and TRBJ2-7, with 7 bases identical to TRBD1. The CDR3 totals 15 residues. Germline V gives CDR1 SGHTA, CDR2 FQGNSA. After removal of 0 bases from V and 5 bases from J, the junction contained 7 bases not matched to a gene. CDR3 sequence reads: CASSLAGTGVHEQYF. The CDR3 nucleotides read TGTGCCAGCAGCTTAGCGGGTACAGGGGTCCACGAGCAGTACTTC.

The rearrangement joins TRBV10-1 to TRBJ2-5; D unresolved. V lost 4 bases, J lost 10 bases, and 13 bases lay in between. The CDR3 sequence is 12 residues long. Looked up from germline, CDR1 is WNHNN and CDR2 is SYGVQD (reference sequence). In DNA form, the CDR3 reads TGCGCCAGCAGTGGAATGGACGGCTACCAGTACTTC. It codes for CASSGMDGYQYF.